The clone carrying this T cell receptor (beta chain) showed up many times. What it binds is unknown. Germline V gene sequence: CDR1 SGHRS, CDR2 YFSETQ. The V end was cut by 2 bases, the J end by 3 bases, with 14 bases between. This CDR3 has 15 amino acids. Unique molecular identifiers were incorporated during preparation of the TCRbeta library. From the PCR reads, TCRdb called clonotypes with MiXCR, one entry per CDR3 protein. This sample carries about 160,000 distinct CDR3 sequences, approximately 10% of them seen once, and the ten largest clones take around 14%. The sample comes from a study of T-cell reconstitution after alpha-beta-depleted transplantation in children. Study-level results: Two months or so post-transplant, alpha-beta T cells reportedly derived from several hundred expanded graft clones. Some patients showed high day-60 TCRbeta diversity, which derived from surviving recipient T cells and thymic progenitors. One year post-transplant, T-cell counts and diversity were largely derived from T cells produced anew.

This chain connects TRBV5-1 to TRBJ1-1; maybe TRBD1 (6 bases). The sequence was collected from a boy aged 2 to 10 with acute myeloid leukemia, due to receive a stem cell transplant. The sample here was PBMCs, taken before TCRalphabeta/CD19-depleted stem cell transplant. CDR3 DNA: TGCGCCAGCAGCTTTACAGGGTCCGGGGACACTGAAGCTTTCTTT. Translating gives CASSFTGSGDTEAFF.